Sequencing of this TCR beta chain was carried out in a study of identical twins. CDR3 length equals 16 residues. Between the trimmed V and J ends, which lost 8 bases and 1 base, there was a span of 18 bases. Study-level points and caveats: Twins' excess sharing was less marked for out-of-frame beta sequences.

This clonotype came up many times. The antigen is not known. TCRdb ran MiXCR on the 5' RACE reads and lists one entry per CDR3 protein. The sample carries hundreds of thousands of distinct CDR3 sequences, over 9% recorded once. Another study also made use of these data, one on yellow fever vaccine responses in identical twins.

The source is a young woman in good health. The V and J genes are TRBV12-3 or TRBV12-4 and TRBJ2-1, with a weak D call TRBD1 (5 bases). Sequencing was done on a sample of PBMCs. CDR3 nucleotides: TGTGCCAGCCAGACGAGACAGACTTTATCCTACAATGAGCAGTTCTTC. Translating it yields CASQTRQTLSYNEQFF.